This T cell receptor (beta chain) appears in the sequencing data of a study of shared clonotypes between healthy human individuals. Worth noting for this clone: This sample includes further DNA sequences coding for the same CDR3.

V shed 0 bases and J 2 bases; nucleotides not matched to a gene: 3. Germline lookup yields CDR1 SEHNR and CDR2 FQNEAQ (reference sequence). There are 16 residues in the CDR3. Sorted-subset replicate PCRs used 200 ng of genomic DNA. This amount corresponded to 33,000 or so T cell genomes. The assay was immunoSEQ multiplex PCR, and TCRdb's table has in-frame clones only and misses some. This table holds fewer than 400,000 clones, 74% found once. Sequencing was performed on memory CD4+ T cells sorted from blood. The subset here: CD45RA-negative fraction. The chain has TRBV7-9 and TRBJ2-1; 8 nucleotides agree with TRBD2. This sequence originates from a young man in good health. The CDR3 region has the DNA TGTGCCAGCAGCTTAGCGCTAGCGGGCACCTACAATGAGCAGTTCTTC. This encodes CASSLALAGTYNEQFF.